This T cell receptor (beta chain) derives from a study of identical twins. Study-level results: Analyses of zero insertions could, in part, be confounded by invariant MAIT and iNKT cells.

The CDR3 extends over 14 amino acids. With V trimmed by 6 bases and J by 3 bases, 5 bases remained unmatched. Each CDR3 protein is one row after TCRdb ran MiXCR on the 5' RACE reads. Of 500,000 to 550,000 distinct CDR3 sequences in the sample, approximately 20% were seen once. As for this clonotype: What it binds is unknown.

These records were also assigned to another study, of yellow fever vaccine responses in identical twins.

Sequencing was done on a sample of CD4+ T cells sorted from blood. The TCR was taken from a woman aged 18 to 35 in good health. J is TRBJ2-5 and V is TRBV12-3 or TRBV12-4; 9 nucleotides agree with TRBD2. The CDR3 DNA is TGTGCCAGCAGCCCTATAGCGGGGGAAGAGACCCAGTACTTC. Translation: CASSPIAGEETQYF.